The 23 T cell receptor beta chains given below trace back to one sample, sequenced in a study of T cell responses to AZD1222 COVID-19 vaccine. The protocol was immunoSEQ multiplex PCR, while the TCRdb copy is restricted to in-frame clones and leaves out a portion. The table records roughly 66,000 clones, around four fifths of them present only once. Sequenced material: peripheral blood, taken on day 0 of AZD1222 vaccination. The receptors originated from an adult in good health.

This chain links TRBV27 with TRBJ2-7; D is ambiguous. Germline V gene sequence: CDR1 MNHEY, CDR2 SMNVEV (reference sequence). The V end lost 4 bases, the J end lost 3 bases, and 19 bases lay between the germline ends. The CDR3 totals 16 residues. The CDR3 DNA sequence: TGTGCCAGCAGTTCAATGCTAGGGCGGACCGGCTACGAGCAGTACTTC. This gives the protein CASSSMLGRTGYEQYF.

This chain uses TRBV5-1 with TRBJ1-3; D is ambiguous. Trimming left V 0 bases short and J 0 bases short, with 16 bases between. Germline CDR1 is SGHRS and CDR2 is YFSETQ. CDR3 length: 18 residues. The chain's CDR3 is CASSLDGLQALSGNTIYF. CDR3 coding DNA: TGCGCCAGCAGCTTGGATGGCCTGCAGGCTCTCTCTGGAAACACCATATATTTT.

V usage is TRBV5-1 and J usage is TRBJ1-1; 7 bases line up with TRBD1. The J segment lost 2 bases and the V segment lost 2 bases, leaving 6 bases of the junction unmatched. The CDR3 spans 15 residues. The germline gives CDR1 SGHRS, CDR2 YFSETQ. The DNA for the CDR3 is TGCGCCAGCAGCTTAATCCAGGGGGGCAACACTGAAGCTTTCTTT. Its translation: CASSLIQGGNTEAFF.

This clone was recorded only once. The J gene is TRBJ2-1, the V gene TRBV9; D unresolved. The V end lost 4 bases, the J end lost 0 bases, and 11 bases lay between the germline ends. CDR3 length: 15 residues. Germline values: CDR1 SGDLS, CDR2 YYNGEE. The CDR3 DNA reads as TGTGCCAGCAGCACCGGGCCTAACTCCTACAATGAGCAGTTCTTC. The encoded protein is CASSTGPNSYNEQFF.

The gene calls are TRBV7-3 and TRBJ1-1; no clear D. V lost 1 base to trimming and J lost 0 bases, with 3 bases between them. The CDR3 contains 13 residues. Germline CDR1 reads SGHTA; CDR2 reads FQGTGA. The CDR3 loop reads CASSLSLNTEAFF. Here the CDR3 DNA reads TGTGCCAGCAGCTTAAGCCTGAACACTGAAGCTTTCTTT. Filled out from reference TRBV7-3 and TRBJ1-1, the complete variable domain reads GAGVSQTPSNKVTEKGKYVELRCDPISGHTALYWYRQSLGQGPEFLIYFQGTGAADDSGLPNDRFFAVRPEGSVSTLKIQRTERGDSAVYLCASSLSLNTEAFFGQGTRLTVV.

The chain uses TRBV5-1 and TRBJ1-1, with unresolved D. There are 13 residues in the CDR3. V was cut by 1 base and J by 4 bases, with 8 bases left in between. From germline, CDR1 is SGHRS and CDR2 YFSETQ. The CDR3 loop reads CASSLQDATEAFF. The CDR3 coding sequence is TGCGCCAGCAGCTTGCAGGACGCCACTGAAGCTTTCTTT. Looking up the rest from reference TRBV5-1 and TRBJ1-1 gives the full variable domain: KAGVTQTPRYLIKTRGQQVTLSCSPISGHRSVSWYQQTPGQGLQFLFEYFSETQRNKGNFPGRFSGRQFSNSRSEMNVSTLELGDSALYLCASSLQDATEAFFGQGTRLTVV.

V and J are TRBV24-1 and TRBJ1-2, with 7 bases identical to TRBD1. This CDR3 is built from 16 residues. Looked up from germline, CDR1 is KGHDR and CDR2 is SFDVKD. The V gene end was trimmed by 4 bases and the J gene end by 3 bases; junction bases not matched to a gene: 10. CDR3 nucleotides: TGTGCCACCAGTGACGACGAGGGGGCAGGCGACTATGGCTACACCTTC. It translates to CATSDDEGAGDYGYTF.

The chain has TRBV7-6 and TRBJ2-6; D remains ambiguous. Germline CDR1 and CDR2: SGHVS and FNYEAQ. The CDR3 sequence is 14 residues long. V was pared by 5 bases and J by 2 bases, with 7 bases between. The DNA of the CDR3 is TGTGCCAGCAGCCCCCTGACTGGGGCCAACGTCCTGACTTTC. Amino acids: CASSPLTGANVLTF.

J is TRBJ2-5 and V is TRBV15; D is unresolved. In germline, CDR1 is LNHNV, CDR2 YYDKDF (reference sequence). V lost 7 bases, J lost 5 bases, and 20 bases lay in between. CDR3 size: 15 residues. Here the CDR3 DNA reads TGTGCCACCACCCGCGACAATATCGGGCGGGAGACCCAGTACTTC. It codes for CATTRDNIGRETQYF.

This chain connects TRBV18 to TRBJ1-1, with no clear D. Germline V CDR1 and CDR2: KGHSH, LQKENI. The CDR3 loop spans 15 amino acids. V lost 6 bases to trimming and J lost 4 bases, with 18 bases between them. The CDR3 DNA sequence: TGTGCCAGCTCGAGGGAGGAAGAAGTCGGCACTGAAGCTTTCTTT. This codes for CASSREEEVGTEAFF.

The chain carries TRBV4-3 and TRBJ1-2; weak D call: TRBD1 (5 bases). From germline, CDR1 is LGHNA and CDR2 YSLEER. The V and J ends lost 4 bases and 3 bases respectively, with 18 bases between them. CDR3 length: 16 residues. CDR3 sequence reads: CASSPSRTDSYYGYTF. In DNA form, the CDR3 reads TGCGCCAGCAGCCCTTCCCGCACTGACAGTTACTATGGCTACACCTTC.

CDR3 nucleotides: TGCGCCAGCAGCCAAGGCGGACAGGGGATCTATGGCTACACCTTC. Its protein is CASSQGGQGIYGYTF. J is TRBJ1-2 and V is TRBV4-1; 9 bases map to TRBD1. Germline V gene sequence: CDR1 MGHRA, CDR2 YSYEKL. Unmatched junction bases numbered 4, after V lost 1 base and J lost 4 bases. This CDR3 spans 15 amino acids.

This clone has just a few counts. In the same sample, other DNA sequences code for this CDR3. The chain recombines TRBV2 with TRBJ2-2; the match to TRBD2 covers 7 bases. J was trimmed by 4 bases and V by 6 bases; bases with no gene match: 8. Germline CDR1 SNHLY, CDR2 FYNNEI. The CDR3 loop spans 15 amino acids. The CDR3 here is CASRGLAGVTGELFF. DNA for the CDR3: TGTGCCAGCAGGGGACTGGCGGGGGTCACCGGGGAGCTGTTTTTT.

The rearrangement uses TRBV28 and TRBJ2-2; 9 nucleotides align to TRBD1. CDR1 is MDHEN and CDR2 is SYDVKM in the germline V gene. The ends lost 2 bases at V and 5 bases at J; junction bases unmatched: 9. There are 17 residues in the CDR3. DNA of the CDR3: TGTGCCAGCAGTTTAAATCTAAGGGACAGGGTTACCGGGGAGCTGTTTTTT. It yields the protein CASSLNLRDRVTGELFF.

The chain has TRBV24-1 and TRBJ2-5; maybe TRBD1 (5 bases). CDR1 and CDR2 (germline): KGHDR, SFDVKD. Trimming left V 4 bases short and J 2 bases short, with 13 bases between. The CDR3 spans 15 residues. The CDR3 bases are TGTGCCACCAGTGAAGTAGGGGTTGAACAAGAGACCCAGTACTTC. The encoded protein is CATSEVGVEQETQYF.

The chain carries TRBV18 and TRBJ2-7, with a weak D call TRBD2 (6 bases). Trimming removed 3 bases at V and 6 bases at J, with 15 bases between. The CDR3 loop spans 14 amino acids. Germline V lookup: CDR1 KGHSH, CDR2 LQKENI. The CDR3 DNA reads TGTGCCAGCTCACCGGAGGGAATGCACTCCGAGCAGTACTTC. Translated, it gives CASSPEGMHSEQYF.

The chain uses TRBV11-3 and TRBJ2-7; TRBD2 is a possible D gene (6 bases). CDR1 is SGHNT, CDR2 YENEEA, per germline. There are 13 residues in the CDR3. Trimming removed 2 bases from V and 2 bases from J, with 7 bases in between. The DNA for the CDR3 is TGTGCCAGCAGCTTACGGGGGACCTACGAGCAGTACTTC. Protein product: CASSLRGTYEQYF.

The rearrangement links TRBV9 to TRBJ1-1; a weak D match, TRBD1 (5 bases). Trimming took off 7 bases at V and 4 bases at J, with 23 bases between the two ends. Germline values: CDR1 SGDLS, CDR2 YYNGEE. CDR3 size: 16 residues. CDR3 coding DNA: TGTGCCAGCTCAAGAAGCGGGAGGGACGAGGGCACTGAAGCTTTCTTT. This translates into CASSRSGRDEGTEAFF. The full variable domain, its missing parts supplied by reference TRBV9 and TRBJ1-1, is DSGVTQTPKHLITATGQRVTLRCSPRSGDLSVYWYQQSLDQGLQFLIQYYNGEERAKGNILERFSAQQFPDLHSELNLSSLELGDSALYFCASSRSGRDEGTEAFFGQGTRLTVV.

CDR3 sequence reads: CASSTTGGYGYTF. The CDR3 region has the DNA TGTGCCAGCAGCACCACAGGGGGCTATGGCTACACCTTC. The chain is built from TRBV7-2 and TRBJ1-2; 8 bases are shared with TRBD1. J lost 4 bases, V lost 5 bases, and 3 bases had no gene match. Germline values: CDR1 SGHTA, CDR2 FQGNSA. The CDR3 contains 13 residues.

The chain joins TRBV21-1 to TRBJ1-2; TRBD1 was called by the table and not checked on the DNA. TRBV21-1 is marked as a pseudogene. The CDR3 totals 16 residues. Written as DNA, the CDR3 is TGTGCCAGCAGCACTCACAGGGGGCAAAAGGACTATGGCTACACCTTC. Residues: CASSTHRGQKDYGYTF.

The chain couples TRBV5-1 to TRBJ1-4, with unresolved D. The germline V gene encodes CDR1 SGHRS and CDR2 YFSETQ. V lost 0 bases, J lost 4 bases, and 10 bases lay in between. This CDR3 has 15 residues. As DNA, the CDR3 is TGCGCCAGCAGCTTGGCACCAGGTGATAATGAAAAACTGTTTTTT. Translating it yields CASSLAPGDNEKLFF.

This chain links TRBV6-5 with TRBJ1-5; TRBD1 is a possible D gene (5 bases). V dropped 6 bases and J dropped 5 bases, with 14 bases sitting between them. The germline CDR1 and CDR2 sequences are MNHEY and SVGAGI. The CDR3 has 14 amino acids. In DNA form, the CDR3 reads TGTGCCAGCAGATCCCAAGGGACGTATCAGCCCCAGCATTTT. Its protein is CASRSQGTYQPQHF.

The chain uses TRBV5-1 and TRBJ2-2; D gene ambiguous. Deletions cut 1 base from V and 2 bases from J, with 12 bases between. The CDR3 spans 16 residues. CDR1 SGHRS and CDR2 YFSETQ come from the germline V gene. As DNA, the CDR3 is TGCGCCAGCAGCTTGCAACAGAATAGAAACACCGGGGAGCTGTTTTTT. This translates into CASSLQQNRNTGELFF.